The 6 T cell receptor beta chains reported below all come from one sample, sequenced in a study of blood T cell repertoires in COVID-19. The table came from immunoSEQ multiplex PCR; TCRdb's copy has only in-frame clones and leaves some out. The repertoire consists of fewer than 300,000 clones, with under 90% occurring once and the leading ten covering under 3.5%. Material: peripheral blood. The receptors originated from a woman aged 18-29 years with acute or convalescent COVID-19.

The chain joins TRBV28 to TRBJ1-2; 12 bases agree with TRBD1. Germline CDR1 reads MDHEN; CDR2 reads SYDVKM. Trimming removed 6 bases from V and 4 bases from J; junction bases left unmatched: 12. CDR3 size: 17 residues. The CDR3 DNA is TGTGCCAGCAGGACTCCGGGACAGGGGGCGAGGGTCTATGGCTACACCTTC. Its protein is CASRTPGQGARVYGYTF.

The V and J genes are TRBV29-1 and TRBJ2-7; 7 bases match TRBD2. The J segment lost 4 bases and the V segment lost 5 bases, leaving 11 bases of the junction unmatched. The length of the CDR3 is 14 residues. Germline assignment: CDR1 SQVTM and CDR2 ANQGSEA. The CDR3 spells CSVRERDQGYEQYF. CDR3 nucleotides: TGCAGCGTTAGGGAGCGGGACCAAGGATACGAGCAGTACTTC.

The count of this clone is one. J is TRBJ2-1 and V is TRBV7-9, with 10 bases identical to TRBD2. The germline gives CDR1 SEHNR, CDR2 FQNEAQ (reference sequence). This CDR3 has 18 residues. V gave up 2 bases and J gave up 4 bases; unmatched junction bases: 11. For the CDR3, the DNA is TGTGCCAGCAGCTTATGGCCGGGACTAGCGTCAGAGTACAATGAGCAGTTCTTC. This encodes CASSLWPGLASEYNEQFF.

CDR3 protein: CARSPRTQGNEQFF. CDR3 in DNA: TGTGCCAGAAGCCCTAGGACTCAGGGGAATGAGCAGTTCTTC. The chain couples TRBV5-3 to TRBJ2-1; tentative D call: TRBD1 (6 bases). TRBV5-3 is noted as an ORF with a role that remains uncertain. V lost 4 bases to trimming and J lost 7 bases, with 15 bases between them. The CDR3 has 14 residues.

This clone was seen once. This CDR3 reads CASSLGRPQAFF. The CDR3 DNA follows: TGTGCCAGCAGCTTGGGGAGGCCCCAAGCTTTCTTT. The chain couples TRBV5-8 to TRBJ1-1, with no clear D. The CDR3 spans 12 residues. Germline lookup yields CDR1 SGHTS and CDR2 YDEGEE. Trimming took 0 bases from V and 9 from J, leaving 9 bases between them.

This clone came up once. This rearrangement joins TRBV6-1 to TRBJ2-3; weak D call: TRBD2 (6 bases). Trimming cost V 4 bases and J 4 bases, with 18 bases left between them. This CDR3 spans 16 amino acids. The V gene's germline CDR1 is MNHNS and CDR2 SASEGT. The CDR3 region has the DNA TGTGCCAGCAGTGCCCTGCGTGCGGGGACCGCAGATACGCAGTATTTT. Protein sequence: CASSALRAGTADTQYF.